A selection of T cell receptor beta chains follows, all from one sample in a study of T cells after yellow fever vaccination. TCRdb re-analysed the 5' RACE reads in MiXCR, keeping a single row per CDR3 protein. The data hold around 590,000 distinct CDR3 sequences, with 12% observed a single time. Sequences were derived from PBMCs, sampled on the day of the yellow fever booster vaccination. Source of these receptors: a young man who received the YFV17D yellow fever vaccine. Both conserved end residues are part of each CDR3. The D gene is left open where the match is weak. Size is omitted from some rows. Given values are once, few, many or a class for expanded clones.

-,few,TRBJ2-3,TRBV25-1,TGTGCCAGCAGTGATCTGTATAGCACAGATACGCAGTATTTT,CASSDLYSTDTQYF
TRBD1,few,TRBJ2-3,TRBV13,TGTGCCAGCAGCACACGACAGGGGCAGTGGAATGGAGATACGCAGTATTTT,CASSTRQGQWNGDTQYF
-,-,TRBJ2-4,TRBV7-2,TGTGCCAGCAGCTTCTACGGGCTTGGGGACATTCAGTACTTC,CASSFYGLGDIQYF
-,few,TRBJ2-5,TRBV7-6,TGTGCCAGCAGCTTAGGCCAGGGGACCCTCACTCAAGAGACCCAGTACTTC,CASSLGQGTLTQETQYF
TRBD2,few,TRBJ2-1,TRBV5-1,TGCGCCAGCAATTTCGCACCGGGGGGGAATGAGCAGTTCTTC,CASNFAPGGNEQFF
-,-,TRBJ2-4,TRBV6-2/TRBV6-3,TGTGCCAGCAGTTACTCCCCCGGAGGGGGCCTCGCCAAAAACATTCAGTACTTC,CASSYSPGGGLAKNIQYF
TRBD1,-,TRBJ2-1,TRBV18,TGTGCCAGCTCACCAAGCGCCGGGACAGGGATTGAGCAGTTCTTC,CASSPSAGTGIEQFF
-,few,TRBJ2-2,TRBV10-1,TGCGCCAGCAAAGGGGCGAACACCGGGGAGCTGTTTTTT,CASKGANTGELFF
-,-,TRBJ1-2,TRBV29-1,TGCAGCGCCCTCCAAATTTCGGGGTATGGCTACACCTTC,CSALQISGYGYTF
-,-,TRBJ2-5,TRBV27,TGTGCCAGCAGTCAATACAGGGGGGGCCAAGAGACCCAGTACTTC,CASSQYRGGQETQYF
TRBD2,few,TRBJ2-3,TRBV9,TGTGCCAGCAGCGTGGGGCTAGCGGGAGTCACAGATACGCAGTATTTT,CASSVGLAGVTDTQYF
-,-,TRBJ2-2,TRBV5-4,TGTGCCAGCAGCTTAAACAGTGGGTACACCGGGGAGCTGTTTTTT,CASSLNSGYTGELFF
TRBD2,few,TRBJ2-7,TRBV20-1,TGCAGTGCCCGGACTAGCGGGAGCCTGACCTACGAGCAGTACTTC,CSARTSGSLTYEQYF
-,-,TRBJ2-3,TRBV7-2,TGTGCCAGCAGCTCCGTTTGGAACATGCAGTATTTT,CASSSVWNMQYF
TRBD1,many,TRBJ1-1,TRBV5-1,TGCGCCAGCAGCTTGGTGGGACAGGGGCGCGTGAACACTGAAGCTTTCTTT,CASSLVGQGRVNTEAFF
-,-,TRBJ2-2,TRBV3-1,TGTGCCAGCATGATAGGGGGGACGAACACCGGGGAGCTGTTTTTT,CASMIGGTNTGELFF
-,few,TRBJ2-3,TRBV7-2,TGTGCCAGCAGCCCGTTTCAAGATACGCAGTATTTT,CASSPFQDTQYF
-,-,TRBJ1-3,TRBV20-1,TGCAGTGCTCCCATGCCCTCTGGAAACACCATATATTTT,CSAPMPSGNTIYF